This T cell receptor beta chain was recorded in a study of naive and memory T cell subsets. The CDR3 is 15 residues long. V lost 0 bases to trimming and J lost 10 bases, with 19 bases between them. Germline assignment: CDR1 SGHTS and CDR2 YDEGEE. This clonotype was seen a handful of times. Its antigen is unidentified. Study outcomes and limitations: There was no ground truth to check naive and memory subset results. Possibly reflecting memory cells re-expressing CD45RA, a few larger clonotypes occurred in naive repertoires, especially CD8. TCR abundance followed a power law differing between naive and memory subsets. Each distinct alpha or beta sequence counts as one clonotype.

The beta constant-region primer was an equimolar mix of two oligonucleotides covering TRBC1 and TRBC2. Ligated cDNA was amplified by four rounds of PCR with nested alpha and beta constant-region primers and SP2. Ligation attached a single-stranded oligonucleotide with a 12-nucleotide UMI and the SP2 primer to the cDNA 3' end. TCRdb used MiXCR to reprocess the UMI-ligation and nested PCR reads, holding one entry per CDR3 protein. Altogether over 90,000 distinct CDR3 sequences are present, about 11% being singletons, with the ten largest covering just over 0.13%. Material for sequencing was naive CD4+ T cells from blood. V is TRBV5-8 and J is TRBJ1-1; tentatively, D is TRBD1 (6 bases). This TCR was recovered from a human donor in good health. The CDR3 DNA reads as TGTGCCAGCAGCTTGGGGCCACAGGGACGGAGGGGAGCTTTCTTT. This codes for CASSLGPQGRRGAFF.